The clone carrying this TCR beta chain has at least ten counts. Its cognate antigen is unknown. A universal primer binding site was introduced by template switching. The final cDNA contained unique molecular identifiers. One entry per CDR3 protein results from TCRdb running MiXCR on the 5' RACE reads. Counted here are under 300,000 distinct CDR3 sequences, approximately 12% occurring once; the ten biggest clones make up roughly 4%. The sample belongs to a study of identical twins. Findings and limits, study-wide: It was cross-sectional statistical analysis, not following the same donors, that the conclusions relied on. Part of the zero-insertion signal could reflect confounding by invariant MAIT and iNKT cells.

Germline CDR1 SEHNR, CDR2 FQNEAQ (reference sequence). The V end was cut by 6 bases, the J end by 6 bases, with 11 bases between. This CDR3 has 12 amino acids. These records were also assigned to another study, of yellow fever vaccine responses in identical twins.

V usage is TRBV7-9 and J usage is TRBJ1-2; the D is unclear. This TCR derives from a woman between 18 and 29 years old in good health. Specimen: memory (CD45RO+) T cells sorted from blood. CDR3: CASSRLQHGYTF. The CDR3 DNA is TGTGCCAGCAGTCGTTTACAGCATGGCTACACCTTC. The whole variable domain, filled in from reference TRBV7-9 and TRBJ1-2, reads DTGVSQNPRHKITKRGQNVTFRCDPISEHNRLYWYRQTLGQGPEFLTYFQNEAQLEKSRLLSDRFSAERPKGSFSTLEIQRTEQGDSAMYLCASSRLQHGYTFGSGTRLTVV.